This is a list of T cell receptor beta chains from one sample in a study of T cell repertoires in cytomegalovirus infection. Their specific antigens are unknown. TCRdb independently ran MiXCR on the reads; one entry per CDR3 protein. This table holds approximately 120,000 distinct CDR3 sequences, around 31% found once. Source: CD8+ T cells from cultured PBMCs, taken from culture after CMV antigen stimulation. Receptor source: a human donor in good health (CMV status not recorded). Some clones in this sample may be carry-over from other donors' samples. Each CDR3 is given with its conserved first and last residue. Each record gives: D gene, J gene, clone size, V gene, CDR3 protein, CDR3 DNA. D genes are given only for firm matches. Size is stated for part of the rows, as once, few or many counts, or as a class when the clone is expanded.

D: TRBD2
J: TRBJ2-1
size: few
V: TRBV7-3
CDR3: CASSLYGGGHNEQFF
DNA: TGTGCCAGCAGCTTGTACGGGGGGGGCCACAATGAGCAGTTCTTC

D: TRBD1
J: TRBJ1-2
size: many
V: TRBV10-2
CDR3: CASSEQGVHGYTF
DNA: TGCGCCAGCAGTGAACAGGGGGTCCACGGCTACACCTTC

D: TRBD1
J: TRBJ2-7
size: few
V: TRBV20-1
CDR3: CSARDHDRGTYEQYF
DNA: TGCAGTGCTAGAGATCACGACAGGGGCACCTACGAGCAGTACTTC

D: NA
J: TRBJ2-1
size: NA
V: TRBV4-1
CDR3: CASSQSPSTQSSYNEQFF
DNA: TGCGCCAGCAGCCAGTCTCCTAGCACCCAGAGCTCCTACAATGAGCAGTTCTTC

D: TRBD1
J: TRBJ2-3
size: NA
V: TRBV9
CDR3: CASSVLGQGNTDTQYF
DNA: TGTGCCAGCAGCGTACTCGGACAGGGTAACACAGATACGCAGTATTTT

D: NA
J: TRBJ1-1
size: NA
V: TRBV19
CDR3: CASSAVGLTTEAFF
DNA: TGTGCCAGTAGTGCCGTCGGGTTGACCACTGAAGCTTTCTTT

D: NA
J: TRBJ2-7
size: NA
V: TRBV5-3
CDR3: CASLWGKGNSYEQYF
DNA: TGTGCCAGCCTATGGGGGAAGGGCAACTCCTACGAGCAGTACTTC

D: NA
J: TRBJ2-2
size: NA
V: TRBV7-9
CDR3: CASSLAPNTGKLFF
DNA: TGTGCCAGCAGCTTAGCTCCGAACACCGGGAAGCTGTTTTTT

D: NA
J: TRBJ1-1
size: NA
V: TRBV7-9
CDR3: CASSQGVSTEAFF
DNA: TGTGCCAGCAGCCAAGGGGTTAGTACTGAAGCTTTCTTT

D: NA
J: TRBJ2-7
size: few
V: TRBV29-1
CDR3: CSVEDRDKNYEQYF
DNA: TGCAGCGTTGAAGACCGGGACAAGAACTACGAGCAGTACTTC

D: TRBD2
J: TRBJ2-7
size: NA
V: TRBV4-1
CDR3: CASRGGTSGSYEQYF
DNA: TGCGCCAGCAGGGGAGGGACTAGCGGTTCCTACGAGCAGTACTTC

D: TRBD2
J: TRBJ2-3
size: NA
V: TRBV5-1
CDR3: CASSLAGALTDTQYF
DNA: TGCGCCAGCAGCTTAGCGGGGGCCCTCACAGATACGCAGTATTTT

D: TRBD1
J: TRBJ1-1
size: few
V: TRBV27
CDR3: CASSLLGTGTEAFF
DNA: TGTGCCAGCAGTTTATTGGGGACAGGCACTGAAGCTTTCTTT

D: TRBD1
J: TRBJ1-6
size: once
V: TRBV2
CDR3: CASLDRQGARSPLHF
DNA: TGTGCCAGCCTCGATAGACAGGGGGCTAGGTCACCCCTCCACTTT

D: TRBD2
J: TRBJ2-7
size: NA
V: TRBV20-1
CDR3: CSARWGLYEQYF
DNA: TGCAGTGCTAGATGGGGACTATACGAGCAGTACTTC

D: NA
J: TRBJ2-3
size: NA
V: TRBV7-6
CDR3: CASLADTQYF
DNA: TGTGCCAGCCTTGCAGATACGCAGTATTTT

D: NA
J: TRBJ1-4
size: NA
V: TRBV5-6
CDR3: CASSPASATNEKLFF
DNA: TGTGCCAGCAGCCCCGCCAGCGCAACTAATGAAAAACTGTTTTTT

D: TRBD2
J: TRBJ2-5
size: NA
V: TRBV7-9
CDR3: CASSPPLLAEQETQYF
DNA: TGTGCCAGCAGCCCCCCCCTTCTAGCGGAGCAAGAGACCCAGTACTTC

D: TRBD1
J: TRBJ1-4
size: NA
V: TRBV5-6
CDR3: CASSSPRDREFSNEKLFF
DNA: TGTGCCAGCAGCTCGCCCCGGGACAGGGAATTTTCGAATGAAAAACTGTTTTTT

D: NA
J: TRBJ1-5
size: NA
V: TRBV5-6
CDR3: CASSLWSYSNQPQHF
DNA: TGTGCCAGCAGCTTGTGGTCTTATAGCAATCAGCCCCAGCATTTT

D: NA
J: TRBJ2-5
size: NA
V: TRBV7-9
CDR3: CASSLVGQETQYF
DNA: TGTGCCAGCAGCTTAGTGGGTCAAGAGACCCAGTACTTC

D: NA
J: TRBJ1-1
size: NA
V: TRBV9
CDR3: CASSDGGYTEAFF
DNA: TGTGCCAGCAGTGACGGGGGGTACACTGAAGCTTTCTTT

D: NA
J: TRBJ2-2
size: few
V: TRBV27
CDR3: CASARGFANTGELFF
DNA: TGTGCCAGCGCGAGGGGGTTCGCGAACACCGGGGAGCTGTTTTTT

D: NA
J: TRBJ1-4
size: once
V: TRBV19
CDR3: CASSISGNEKLFF
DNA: TGTGCCAGTAGTATTTCGGGGAATGAAAAACTGTTTTTT

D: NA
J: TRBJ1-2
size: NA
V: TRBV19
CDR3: CASSIQGDYGYTF
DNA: TGTGCCAGTAGTATTCAGGGTGACTATGGCTACACCTTC

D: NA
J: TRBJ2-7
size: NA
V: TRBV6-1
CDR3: CASSERKGSLYDEQYF
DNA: TGTGCCAGCAGTGAAAGAAAGGGGAGCCTTTATGACGAGCAGTACTTC

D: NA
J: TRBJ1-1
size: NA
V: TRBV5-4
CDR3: CATQSTGNTEAFF
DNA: TGTGCCACCCAATCGACAGGGAACACTGAAGCTTTCTTT

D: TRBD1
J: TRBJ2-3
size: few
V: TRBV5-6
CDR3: CASSLNPDRSFSDTQYF
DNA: TGTGCCAGCAGCCTGAACCCGGACAGGTCCTTTTCAGATACGCAGTATTTT

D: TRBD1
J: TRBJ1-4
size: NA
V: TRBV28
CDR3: CASRPQGHEKLFF
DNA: TGTGCCAGCAGACCACAGGGGCATGAAAAACTGTTTTTT

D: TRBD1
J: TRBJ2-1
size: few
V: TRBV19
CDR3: CASSIDPSTGKYYNEQFF
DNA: TGTGCCAGTAGTATAGATCCTTCGACAGGGAAGTACTACAATGAGCAGTTCTTC

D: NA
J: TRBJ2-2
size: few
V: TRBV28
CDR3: CASIRNGGGVHGELFF
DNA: TGTGCCAGCATTCGGAACGGTGGGGGTGTGCACGGGGAGCTGTTTTTT

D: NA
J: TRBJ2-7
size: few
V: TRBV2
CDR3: CASRGTASYEQYF
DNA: TGTGCCAGCAGAGGAACAGCTTCCTACGAGCAGTACTTC

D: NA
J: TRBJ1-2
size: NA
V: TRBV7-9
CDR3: CASSGPRVAGYTF
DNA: TGTGCCAGCAGCGGCCCCAGGGTTGCCGGCTACACCTTC

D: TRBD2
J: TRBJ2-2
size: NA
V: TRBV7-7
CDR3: CASSPGLAGSYTGELFF
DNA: TGTGCCAGCAGCCCAGGACTAGCGGGGTCGTACACCGGGGAGCTGTTTTTT

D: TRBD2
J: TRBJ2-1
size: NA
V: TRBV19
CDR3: CASSLTSGGRNEQFF
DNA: TGTGCCAGTAGTCTCACTAGCGGGGGGAGGAATGAGCAGTTCTTC

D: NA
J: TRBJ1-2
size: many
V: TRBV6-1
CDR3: CASSPLEGTYGYTF
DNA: TGTGCCAGCAGTCCCCTTGAGGGGACATATGGCTACACCTTC